This T cell receptor beta chain was obtained from a study of CD8 T cells in ankylosing spondylitis. There are 12 residues in the CDR3. V was clipped by 5 bases and J by 9 bases; unmatched bases: 4. Germline assignment: CDR1 LNHNV and CDR2 YYDKDF (reference sequence). This clonotype has at least ten counts. What it binds is unknown. A quantitative 5'-RACE method, one with molecular barcodes, was used to make TCR beta libraries. TCRdb called the 5' RACE reads again in MiXCR, with one record for every CDR3 protein. The repertoire holds 120,000 or so distinct CDR3 sequences, roughly 13% seen once, with around 3% in the top ten. Study-wide points: Some of the motif variants had earlier been found in reactive arthritis patients' fluid and blood. Disease-linked clones reportedly showed significant enrichment in matched ankylosing spondylitis synovial fluid. A TCR beta motif made of 7 to 9 highly homologous variants seemed typical of ankylosing spondylitis blood.

The genes are TRBV15 and TRBJ2-3; 8 bases are shared with TRBD2. The TCR sequence derives from a female donor with ankylosing spondylitis or in good health (not recorded which). What was sequenced was blood, either unsorted or a sorted T cell fraction (not recorded which). CDR3 DNA: TGTGCCACCAGCCCCTCGGGGGGGACGCAGTATTTT. Protein sequence: CATSPSGGTQYF.